This TCR beta chain came from a study of blood T cell repertoires in COVID-19. At the level of the study: The United States, Italy and Spain were the sources of the acute and convalescent COVID-19 samples. From T cells, B-cell-depleted T cells, or PBMCs came the material, which was cDNA or gDNA.

Per the study methods: How many nucleated cells were present was estimated from reference gene primer amplification. Here immunoSEQ multiplex PCR was the method, and the copy in TCRdb shows in-frame clones only, minus some. The DNA gave D and trimming, while V, J and clone size come from that table. The sample lists about 230,000 clones; just under 90% were seen once. The ends were cut back, 5 bases at V and 4 bases at J, with 14 bases in the middle. CDR1 is LNHDA, CDR2 SQIVND, per germline (reference sequence). The CDR3 covers 15 residues. Cohorts were assigned according to the clinical history that participants reported.

This sequence joins TRBV19 and TRBJ1-4; perhaps TRBD1 as D (5 bases). The source of this sequence is a woman under 40 with acute COVID-19. Sequencing was done on a sample of PBMCs or T cells enriched from blood (not recorded which). The DNA of the CDR3 is TGTGCCAGTAGTCTCGGCGGGACCTTTAATGAAAAACTGTTTTTT. It specifies CASSLGGTFNEKLFF.